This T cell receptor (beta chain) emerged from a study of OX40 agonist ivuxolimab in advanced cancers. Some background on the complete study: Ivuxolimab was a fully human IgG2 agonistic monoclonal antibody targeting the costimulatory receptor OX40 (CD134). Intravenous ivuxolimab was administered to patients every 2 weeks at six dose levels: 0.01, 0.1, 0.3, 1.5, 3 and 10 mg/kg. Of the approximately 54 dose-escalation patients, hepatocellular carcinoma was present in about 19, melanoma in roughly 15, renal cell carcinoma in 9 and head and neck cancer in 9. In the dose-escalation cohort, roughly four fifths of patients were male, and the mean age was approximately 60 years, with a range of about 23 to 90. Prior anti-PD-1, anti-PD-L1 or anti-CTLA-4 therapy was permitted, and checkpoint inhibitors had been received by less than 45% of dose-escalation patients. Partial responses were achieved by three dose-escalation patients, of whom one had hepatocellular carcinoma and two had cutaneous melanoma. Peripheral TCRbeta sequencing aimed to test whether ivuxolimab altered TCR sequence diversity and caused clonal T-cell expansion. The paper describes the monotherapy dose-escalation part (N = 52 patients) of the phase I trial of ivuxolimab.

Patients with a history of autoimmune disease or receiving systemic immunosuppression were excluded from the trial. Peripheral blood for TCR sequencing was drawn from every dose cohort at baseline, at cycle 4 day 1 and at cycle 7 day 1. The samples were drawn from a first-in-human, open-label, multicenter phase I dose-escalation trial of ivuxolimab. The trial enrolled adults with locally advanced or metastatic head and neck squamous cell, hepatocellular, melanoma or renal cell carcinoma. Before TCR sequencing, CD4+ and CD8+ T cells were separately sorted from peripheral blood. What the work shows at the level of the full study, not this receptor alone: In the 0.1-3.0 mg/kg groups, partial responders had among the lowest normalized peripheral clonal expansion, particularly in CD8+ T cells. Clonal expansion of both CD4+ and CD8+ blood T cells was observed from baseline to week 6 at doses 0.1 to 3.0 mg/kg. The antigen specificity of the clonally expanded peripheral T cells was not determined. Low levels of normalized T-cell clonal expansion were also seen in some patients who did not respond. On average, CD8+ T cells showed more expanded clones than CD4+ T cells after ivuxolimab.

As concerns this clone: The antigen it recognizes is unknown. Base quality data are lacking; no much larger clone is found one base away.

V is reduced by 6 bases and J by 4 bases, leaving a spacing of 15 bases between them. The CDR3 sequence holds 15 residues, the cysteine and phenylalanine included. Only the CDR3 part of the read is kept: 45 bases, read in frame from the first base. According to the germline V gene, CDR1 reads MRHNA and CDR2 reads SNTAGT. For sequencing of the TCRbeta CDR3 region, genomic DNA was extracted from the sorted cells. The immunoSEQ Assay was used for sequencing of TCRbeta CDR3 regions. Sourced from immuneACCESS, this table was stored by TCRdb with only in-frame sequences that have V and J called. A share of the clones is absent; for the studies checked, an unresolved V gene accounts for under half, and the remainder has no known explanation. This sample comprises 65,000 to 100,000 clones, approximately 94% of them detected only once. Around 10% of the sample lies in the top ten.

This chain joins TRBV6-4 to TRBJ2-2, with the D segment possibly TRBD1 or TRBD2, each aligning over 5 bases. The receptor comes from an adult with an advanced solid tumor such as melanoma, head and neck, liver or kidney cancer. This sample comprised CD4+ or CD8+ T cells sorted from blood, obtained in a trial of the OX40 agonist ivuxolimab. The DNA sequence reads TGTGCCAGCAGCGCCCGAGGGGCGGCCACCGGGGAGCTGTTTTTT. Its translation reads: CASSARGAATGELFF.